This passage covers 12 T cell receptor beta chains from one sample sequenced in a study of blood T cells in healthy people across ages. Through a sample-barcoded 5' primer and a J-beta primer mix, a second PCR was run for roughly 6 to 12 cycles. TCRdb re-called the 5' RACE reads through MiXCR, storing one row per CDR3 protein. The data show some 790,000 distinct CDR3 sequences, about 28% seen once. Sequencing was carried out using blood. Source of these receptors: a woman of 80 years or more in good health.

There are many counts of this clonotype. V and J are TRBV12-3 or TRBV12-4 and TRBJ1-2; D might be TRBD1 (6 bases). The CDR3 totals 17 residues. V was shortened by 3 bases and J by 1 base, with 18 bases between the two germline ends. CDR3 amino acids: CASSLVQGRTDNYGYTF. In nucleotides, the CDR3 is TGTGCCAGCAGTTTGGTCCAGGGGAGGACCGATAACTATGGCTACACCTTC.

This clonotype has a count of ten or more. The chain couples TRBV18 to TRBJ2-7; no reliable D call. This CDR3 is built from 15 residues. CDR1 is KGHSH, CDR2 LQKENI, per germline. Trimming shortened V by 0 bases and J by 2 bases, and 11 bases separated the two germline ends. The CDR3 reads CASSPPTRRTYEQYF. In DNA, the CDR3 is TGTGCCAGCTCACCACCGACTCGGCGGACCTACGAGCAGTACTTC.

The table lists this clonotype with a count of one. The CDR3 DNA reads TGCGCCAGCAGTCGTGCCGAACTTCCTAGCTATGGCTACACCTTC. It is translated as CASSRAELPSYGYTF. The chain uses TRBV5-1 and TRBJ1-2; no reliable D call. The CDR3 consists of 15 residues. Germline V lookup: CDR1 SGHRS, CDR2 YFSETQ. Between the trimmed V and J ends, which lost 5 bases and 4 bases, there was a span of 18 bases.

This clonotype was seen many times. The chain couples TRBV12-3 or TRBV12-4 to TRBJ2-7; D is ambiguous. The V end lost 0 bases, the J end lost 4 bases, and 7 bases lay between the germline ends. The length of the CDR3 is 13 residues. The CDR3 reads CASSLAGMYEQYF. The CDR3, as DNA: TGTGCCAGCAGTTTAGCGGGGATGTACGAGCAGTACTTC.

A word on this clonotype: One junction end does not reproduce the germline sequence, and a read error may be involved. The chain has TRBV27 and TRBJ1-2; 8 bases are a match to TRBD1. This CDR3 contains 14 residues. CDR1 is MNHEY and CDR2 is SMNVEV in the germline V gene (reference sequence). The CDR3 sequence is CASGQGARGYGSTF. DNA for the CDR3: TGTGCCAGCGGGCAGGGGGCGCGGGGTTATGGCTCCACCTTC.

The chain is built from TRBV6-4 and TRBJ1-5; D is possibly TRBD1 (5 bases). V was trimmed by 10 bases and J by 2 bases, leaving 18 bases between them. CDR1 and CDR2 (germline): MRHNA, SNTAGT. This CDR3 is built from 15 residues. CDR3 sequence: CANRRGRVGNQPQHF. Here the CDR3 DNA reads TGTGCCAACAGACGGGGACGGGTGGGCAATCAGCCCCAGCATTTT.

A note on this clonotype: A read error may explain this, as a much larger clone is one base away. This chain connects TRBV9 to TRBJ2-1; TRBD1 or TRBD2 may be the D gene (5 bases each). The V gene lost 3 bases and the J gene lost 4 bases, with 11 bases spanning the gap. This CDR3 has 14 amino acids. Germline-derived CDR1 and CDR2 are SGDLS and YYNGEE. This CDR3 reads CASSGGDDYNEQFF. CDR3 coding DNA: TGTGCCAGCAGCGGAGGGGACGATTACAATGAGCAGTTCTTC. Based on the CDR3 plus reference TRBV9 and TRBJ2-1, the full variable domain is DSGVTQTPKHLITATGQRVTLRCSPRSGDLSVYWYQQSLDQGLQFLIQYYNGEERAKGNILERFSAQQFPDLHSELNLSSLELGDSALYFCASSGGDDYNEQFFGPGTRLTVL.

Of note for this clonotype: A much larger clonotype is one base distant, so this may be a read error. The gene calls are TRBV7-9 and TRBJ1-1; D perhaps matches TRBD1 (5 bases). Germline V CDR1 and CDR2: SEHNR, FQNEAQ (reference sequence). The CDR3 totals 12 residues. The CDR3 reads CSSSQTETEAFF. The DNA of the CDR3 is TGTTCCAGCAGCCAGACAGAAACAGAAGCTTTCTTT. The complete variable domain, with remaining parts taken from reference TRBV7-9 and TRBJ1-1, reads DTGVSQNPRHKITKRGQNVTFRCDPISEHNRLYWYRQTLGQGPEFLTYFQNEAQLEKSRLLSDRFSAERPKGSFSTLEIQRTEQGDSAMYLCSSSQTETEAFFGQGTRLTVV.

Points on this clonotype: Sequence at one end of the junction differs from germline and may be a read error. The V gene is TRBV7-8, the J gene TRBJ2-6; D ambiguous. There are 14 residues in the CDR3. Per the germline V gene, CDR1 is SGHVS and CDR2 is FQNEAQ. This CDR3 is CAGSSNSGANVLTF. CDR3 in DNA: TGTGCCGGCAGCTCGAACTCTGGGGCCAACGTCCTGACTTTC. The full variable domain, in which reference TRBV7-8 and TRBJ2-6 provide the parts outside the CDR3, is GAGVSQSPRYKVAKRGQDVALRCDPISGHVSLFWYQQALGQGPEFLTYFQNEAQLDKSGLPSDRFFAERPEGSVSTLKIQRTQQEDSAVYLCAGSSNSGANVLTFGAGSRLTVL.

This clonotype was picked up a small number of times. The V gene is TRBV6-2 or TRBV6-3, the J gene TRBJ1-5, with no clear D. This CDR3 has 14 residues. Germline V gene sequence: CDR1 MNHEY, CDR2 SVGEGT. Trimming cost V 0 bases and J 0 bases, with 3 bases left between them. The CDR3 region is CASSYSLSNQPQHF. DNA of the CDR3: TGTGCCAGCAGTTACTCACTTAGCAATCAGCCCCAGCATTTT.

V usage is TRBV20-1 and J usage is TRBJ2-1; weak D call: TRBD2 (6 bases). CDR1 and CDR2 (germline): DFQATT, SNEGSKA (reference sequence). V lost 3 bases to trimming and J lost 10 bases, with 19 bases between them. CDR3 length: 14 amino acids. CDR3 sequence: CSASAGPNPGEQFF. CDR3 DNA sequence: TGCAGTGCTAGCGCGGGACCCAATCCCGGAGAGCAGTTCTTC.

The rearrangement links TRBV7-2 to TRBJ2-1; no clear D gene. Germline V gene data show CDR1 as SGHTA and CDR2 as FQGNSA. The CDR3 extends over 14 amino acids. Trimming removed 5 bases from V and 4 bases from J, with 12 bases in between. This CDR3 is CASSQGLGYNEQFF. The CDR3 coding sequence is TGTGCCAGCAGCCAAGGGCTGGGTTACAATGAGCAGTTCTTC. Full variable domain (missing parts from reference TRBV7-2 and TRBJ2-1): GAGVSQSPSNKVTEKGKDVELRCDPISGHTALYWYRQSLGQGLEFLIYFQGNSAPDKSGLPSDRFSAERTGGSVSTLTIQRTQQEDSAVYLCASSQGLGYNEQFFGPGTRLTVL.